Listed below are T cell receptor beta chains from one sample, sequenced in a study of blood T cells in healthy people across ages. TCRdb processed the 5' RACE reads anew with MiXCR; each CDR3 protein has one entry. This sample has about 1.4 million distinct CDR3 sequences; around 55% occur once, and the top ten carry approximately 7%. The sample comprised blood. Receptors were obtained from a man younger than 35 in good health. The CDR3 runs from the conserved cysteine through the conserved F or W. Each record gives: D gene, V gene, clone size, J gene, CDR3 protein, CDR3 DNA. The D gene is left open where the match is weak. Clone size is not always given. Where it is, it says once, few, many or a class for expanded clones.

-,TRBV27,-,TRBJ2-7,CASSLYRYSYEQYF,TGTGCCAGCAGTTTATATAGATACTCCTACGAGCAGTACTTC
-,TRBV29-1,-,TRBJ2-7,CSVEGPPGQAYEQYF,TGCAGCGTTGAAGGGCCCCCGGGACAAGCCTACGAGCAGTACTTC
-,TRBV11-2,-,TRBJ1-4,CASSLIQSPNEKPFF,TGTGCCAGCAGCTTAATTCAGAGCCCTAATGAAAAACCGTTTTTT
-,TRBV7-9,-,TRBJ2-7,CASSLVYRTYEQYF,TGTGCCAGCAGCTTAGTATATAGAACTTACGAGCAGTACTTC
-,TRBV5-1,-,TRBJ2-1,CASSVNGDQFF,TGCGCCAGCAGTGTCAACGGGGATCAGTTCTTC
TRBD2,TRBV20-1,-,TRBJ2-1,CSAARLAGGNEQFF,TGCAGTGCTGCCCGACTAGCGGGGGGCAATGAGCAGTTCTTC
-,TRBV20-1,-,TRBJ1-2,CSARDYYAFYTF,TGCAGTGCTAGAGATTATTACGCGTTCTACACCTTC
-,TRBV29-1,-,TRBJ2-4,CSVVRGQIQYF,TGCAGCGTTGTTAGAGGACAAATTCAGTACTTC
-,TRBV12-3/TRBV12-4,-,TRBJ1-2,CASTPGPLYGYTF,TGTGCCAGCACTCCCGGACCTTTATATGGCTACACCTTC
-,TRBV4-3,-,TRBJ2-5,CASSQEQGTGETQYF,TGCGCCAGCAGCCAAGAACAGGGGACTGGAGAGACCCAGTACTTC
-,TRBV24-1,-,TRBJ1-2,CATKGPSYGYTF,TGTGCCACCAAAGGTCCCTCGTATGGCTACACCTTC
TRBD1,TRBV5-6,-,TRBJ2-7,CASSTLTGEGYEQYF,TGTGCCAGCAGCACCTTGACAGGGGAAGGCTACGAGCAGTACTTC
-,TRBV29-1,once,TRBJ1-2,CSDRAPIGYTF,TGCAGCGACAGGGCCCCAATCGGCTACACCTTC
TRBD2,TRBV12-3/TRBV12-4,-,TRBJ2-3,CASSPLASGYTDTQYF,TGTGCCAGCAGTCCGTTGGCTAGCGGGTACACAGATACGCAGTATTTT